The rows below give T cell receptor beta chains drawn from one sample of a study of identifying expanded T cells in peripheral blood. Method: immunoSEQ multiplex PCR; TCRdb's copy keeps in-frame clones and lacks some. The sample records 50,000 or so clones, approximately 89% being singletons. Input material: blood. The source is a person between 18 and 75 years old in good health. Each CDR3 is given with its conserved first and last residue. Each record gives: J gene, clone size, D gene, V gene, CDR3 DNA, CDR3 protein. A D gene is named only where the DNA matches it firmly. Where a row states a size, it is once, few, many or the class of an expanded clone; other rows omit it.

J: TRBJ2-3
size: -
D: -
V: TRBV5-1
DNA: TGCGCCAGCAGCCCGTTTGGGGACTCCACAGATACGCAGTATTTT
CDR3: CASSPFGDSTDTQYF

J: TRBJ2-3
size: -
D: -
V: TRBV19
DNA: TGTGCCAGTAGTATGGGGGCGGCTAGCACAGATACGCAGTATTTT
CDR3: CASSMGAASTDTQYF

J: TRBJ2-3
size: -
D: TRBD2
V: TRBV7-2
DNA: TGTGCCAGCAGCTTAGGTCGCGGGGGGTGGGATACGCAGTATTTT
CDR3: CASSLGRGGWDTQYF

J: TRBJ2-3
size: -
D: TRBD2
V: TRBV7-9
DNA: TGTGCCAGCAGCTTCCCCGGACTAGCGGGAGATACAGATACGCAGTATTTT
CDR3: CASSFPGLAGDTDTQYF

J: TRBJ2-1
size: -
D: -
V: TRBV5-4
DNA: TGTGCCAGCACGTCACGGGGCGGGGCCTACAATGAGCAGTTCTTC
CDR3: CASTSRGGAYNEQFF

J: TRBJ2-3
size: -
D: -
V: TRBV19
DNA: TGTGCCAGTAAAAGCGGAGTCACAGATACGCAGTATTTT
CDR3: CASKSGVTDTQYF

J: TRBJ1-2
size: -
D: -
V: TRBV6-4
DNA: TGTGCCAGCAGTGAACCGGCGGAGGGGGAGCCTGCTAACTATGGCTACACCTTC
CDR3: CASSEPAEGEPANYGYTF

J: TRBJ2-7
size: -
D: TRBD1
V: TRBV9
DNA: TGTGCCAGCAGCGCCAGGGGGCTGGGGAACTACGAGCAGTACTTC
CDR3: CASSARGLGNYEQYF

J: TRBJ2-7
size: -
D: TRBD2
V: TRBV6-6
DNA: TGTGCCAGCAGACATGGAACTAGCGGGGTCCACGAGCAGTACTTC
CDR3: CASRHGTSGVHEQYF

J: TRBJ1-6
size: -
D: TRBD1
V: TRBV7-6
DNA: TGTGCCAGCAGCTTGGAGACAGGGGCACCCCTCCACTTT
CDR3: CASSLETGAPLHF

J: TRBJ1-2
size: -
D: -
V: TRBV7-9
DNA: TGTGCCAGCAGCTTAATCGTCGCGCCAGGGTATGGCTACACCTTC
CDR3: CASSLIVAPGYGYTF

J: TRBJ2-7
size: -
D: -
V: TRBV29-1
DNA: TGCAGCGTCGCCGGACTCTTAGGGTTACCCTACGAGCAGTACTTC
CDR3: CSVAGLLGLPYEQYF

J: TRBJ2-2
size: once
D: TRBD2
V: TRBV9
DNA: TGTGCCAGCAGCGCCTCTAGCGGGAGGGCCGGGGAGCTGTTTTTT
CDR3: CASSASSGRAGELFF

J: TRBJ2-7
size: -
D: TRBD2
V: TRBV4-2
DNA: TGTGCCAGCAGCCACCCAAGCGGGAAAATTCCCTACGAGCAGTACTTC
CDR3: CASSHPSGKIPYEQYF

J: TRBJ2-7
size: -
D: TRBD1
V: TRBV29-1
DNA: TGCAGCGTGGGACAGGGGGCCGGGTACGAGCAGTACTTC
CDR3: CSVGQGAGYEQYF

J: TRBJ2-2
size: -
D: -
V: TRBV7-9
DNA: TGTGCCAGCGGTAGGAGCGGAGCTTGGAACACCGGGGAGCTGTTTTTT
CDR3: CASGRSGAWNTGELFF

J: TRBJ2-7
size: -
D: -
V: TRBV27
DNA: TGTGCCAGCAGTCCGAGCCCGCCCTTATACTACGAGCAGTACTTC
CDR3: CASSPSPPLYYEQYF

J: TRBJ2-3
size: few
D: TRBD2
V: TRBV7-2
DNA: TGTGCCAGCAGCCGCCTAGCGGGGTCAAAGGAAACGCAGTATTTT
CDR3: CASSRLAGSKETQYF

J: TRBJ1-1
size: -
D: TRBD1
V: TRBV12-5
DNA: TGTGCTAGTGGTTGGGACCGACAGGGGAGCACTGAAGCTTTCTTT
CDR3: CASGWDRQGSTEAFF

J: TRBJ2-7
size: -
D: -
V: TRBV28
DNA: TGTGCCAGCAGTTTTGGGCAGAACTACGAGCAGTACTTC
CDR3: CASSFGQNYEQYF

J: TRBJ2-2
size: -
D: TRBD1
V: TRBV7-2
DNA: TGTGCCAGCAGCTTAGGGGTACAGGGGCACACCGGGGAGCTGTTTTTT
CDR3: CASSLGVQGHTGELFF

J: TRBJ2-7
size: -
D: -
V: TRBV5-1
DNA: TGCGCCAGCAGCTTAGTTGGGGATGGCGGCTACGAGCAGTACTTC
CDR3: CASSLVGDGGYEQYF

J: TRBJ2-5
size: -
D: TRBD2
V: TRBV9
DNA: TGTGCCAGCAGCCCAAGAAGCGGGGGGGCCTCGGAGACCCAGTACTTC
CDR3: CASSPRSGGASETQYF

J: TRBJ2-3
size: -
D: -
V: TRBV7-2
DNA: TGTGCCAGCAGCCACGGCACAGATACGCAGTATTTT
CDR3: CASSHGTDTQYF

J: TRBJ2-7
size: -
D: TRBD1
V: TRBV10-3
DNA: TGTGCCATCAGATCCGGGACAGGGGGGGCCTACGAGCAGTACTTC
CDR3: CAIRSGTGGAYEQYF

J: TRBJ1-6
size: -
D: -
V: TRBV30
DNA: TGTGCCTGGAGTGAGTCCAGTCTTTCACCCCTCCACTTT
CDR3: CAWSESSLSPLHF

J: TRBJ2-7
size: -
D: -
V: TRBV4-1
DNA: TGCGCCAGCAGCCAAGACCCAGGTCTCTCCTACGAGCAGTACTTC
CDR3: CASSQDPGLSYEQYF

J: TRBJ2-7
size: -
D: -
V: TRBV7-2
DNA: TGTGCCAGCAGCCCCCGGGACCCCCTACGAAGGCAGTACTTC
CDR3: CASSPRDPLRRQYF

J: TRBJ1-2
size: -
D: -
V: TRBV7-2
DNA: TGTGCCAGCAGCCGCAATGTTGGAGGGGAAGGCTATGGCTACACCTTC
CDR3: CASSRNVGGEGYGYTF

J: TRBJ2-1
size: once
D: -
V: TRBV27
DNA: TGTGCCAGCAGTCCTAGTTTGGACAATGAGCAGTTCTTC
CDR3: CASSPSLDNEQFF

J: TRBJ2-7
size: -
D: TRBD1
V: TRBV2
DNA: TGTGCCAGCAGTGACCGGGACAGGGGGCGAGATGAGTACTTC
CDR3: CASSDRDRGRDEYF

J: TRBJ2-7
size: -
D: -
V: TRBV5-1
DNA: TGCGCCAGCAGCTTGGACTACTCCTATGCCTACGAGCAGTACTTC
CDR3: CASSLDYSYAYEQYF

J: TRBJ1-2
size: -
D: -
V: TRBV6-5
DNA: TGTGCCAGCAGTTACTCGCTCTTATCGACAGATGGCTACACCTTC
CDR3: CASSYSLLSTDGYTF

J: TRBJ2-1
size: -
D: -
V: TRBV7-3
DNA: TGTGCCAGCAGCTTTCGACTGGAAATAGGCGGTGAGCAGTTCTTC
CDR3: CASSFRLEIGGEQFF

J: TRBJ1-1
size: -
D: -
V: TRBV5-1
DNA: TGCGCCAGCCTTGGGTCGGGTGGCACCATGAACACTGAAGCTTTCTTT
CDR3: CASLGSGGTMNTEAFF

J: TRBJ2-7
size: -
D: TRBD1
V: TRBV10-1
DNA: TGCGCCAGCAGTCTGACAGGGACCTACGAGCAGTACTTC
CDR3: CASSLTGTYEQYF

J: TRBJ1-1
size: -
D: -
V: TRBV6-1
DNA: TGTGCCAGCATGGTCTACCCGAACACTGAAGCTTTCTTT
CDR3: CASMVYPNTEAFF

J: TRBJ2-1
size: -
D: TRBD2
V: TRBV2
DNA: TGTGCCAGCAGCATAGCGGGGGGACCCTACAATGAGCAGTTCTTC
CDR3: CASSIAGGPYNEQFF